This entry lists 7 T cell receptor beta chains sequenced from one sample in a study of blood T cell repertoires in COVID-19. This table comes from immunoSEQ multiplex PCR, and its TCRdb copy is limited to in-frame clones, with some not included. Among roughly 250,000 clones listed, roughly 84% were seen once. The sample comprised peripheral blood. These TCRs come from a woman between 40 and 50 years old with active or convalescent COVID-19.

This clone was detected ten times or more. The rearrangement joins TRBV11-1 to TRBJ2-1, with D maybe TRBD1 (6 bases). Trimming took off 5 bases at V and 9 bases at J, with 11 bases between the two ends. The CDR3 extends over 12 amino acids. Per the germline V gene, CDR1 is SGHAT and CDR2 is FQDESV (reference sequence). CDR3 bases: TGTGCCAGCAGCAGGGGGTTGGGTGAGCAGTTCTTC. Amino acid sequence: CASSRGLGEQFF. Variable domain in full (rest from reference TRBV11-1 and TRBJ2-1): EAEVAQSPRYKITEKSQAVAFWCDPISGHATLYWYRQILGQGPELLVQFQDESVVDDSQLPKDRFSAERLKGVDSTLKIQPAELGDSAMYLCASSRGLGEQFFGPGTRLTVL.

The genes are TRBV20-1 and TRBJ2-3, with D unresolved. The V and J ends lost 3 bases and 3 bases respectively, with 13 bases between them. The length of the CDR3 is 14 residues. The germline V gene encodes CDR1 DFQATT and CDR2 SNEGSKA (reference sequence). The CDR3 region has the DNA TGCAGTGCTAGTTTACCGAAGAGGACAGATACGCAGTATTTT. Its protein is CSASLPKRTDTQYF.

The rearrangement links TRBV3-1 (or the pseudogene TRBV3-2) to TRBJ1-2; perhaps TRBD1 as D (5 bases). The CDR3 is 15 residues long. The V gene's germline CDR1 is LGHDT and CDR2 YNNKEL (reference sequence). Trimming removed 0 bases from V and 5 bases from J, with 13 bases in between. DNA for the CDR3: TGTGCCAGCAGCCAAGATACCAGGGTGGGGTATGGCTACACCTTC. Its protein product is CASSQDTRVGYGYTF.

The chain uses TRBV7-3 and TRBJ2-1; 9 bases map to TRBD1. The V gene end was trimmed by 5 bases and the J gene end by 10 bases; junction bases not matched to a gene: 9. Germline values: CDR1 SGHTA, CDR2 FQGTGA. The CDR3 is 14 amino acids. The CDR3 here is CASSPGGGTGEQFF. The CDR3 DNA follows: TGTGCCAGCAGCCCCGGAGGAGGGACAGGGGAGCAGTTCTTC. Full variable domain (missing parts from reference TRBV7-3 and TRBJ2-1): GAGVSQTPSNKVTEKGKYVELRCDPISGHTALYWYRQSLGQGPEFLIYFQGTGAADDSGLPNDRFFAVRPEGSVSTLKIQRTERGDSAVYLCASSPGGGTGEQFFGPGTRLTVL.

CDR3 region: CASSFDTTTNYGYTF. The DNA of the CDR3 is TGCGCCAGCAGCTTTGACACAACAACTAACTATGGCTACACCTTC. This sequence joins TRBV5-1 and TRBJ1-2; D not certain. CDR3 length: 15 residues. Germline V gives CDR1 SGHRS, CDR2 YFSETQ. The V gene lost 2 bases and the J gene lost 0 bases, with 11 bases spanning the gap.

The chain recombines TRBV28 with TRBJ1-5; TRBD1 matches 10 bases. Germline V gene data show CDR1 as MDHEN and CDR2 as SYDVKM. This CDR3 region has 15 residues. The V segment lost 7 bases and the J segment 3 bases; nucleotides outside the gene matches: 6. This chain's CDR3 is CASTRTGGNNQPQHF. CDR3 nucleotide sequence: TGTGCCAGCACCAGGACAGGGGGAAACAATCAGCCCCAGCATTTT.

This clone was counted between two and nine times. V usage is TRBV13 and J usage is TRBJ2-3; TRBD1 agrees at 9 bases. The CDR3 covers 15 residues. The germline gives CDR1 PRHDT, CDR2 FYEKMQ (reference sequence). The junction had 7 bases not matched to a gene; V was cut back by 5 bases and J by 4 bases. CDR3 nucleotide sequence: TGTGCCAGCAGCCCAGGGACAGGGCAAGCAGATACGCAGTATTTT. This codes for CASSPGTGQADTQYF.